This passage covers 9 T cell receptor beta chains from one sample sequenced in a study of blood T cells in healthy people across ages. With a J-beta primer mix and a sample-barcoded 5' primer, a second PCR ran 7 to 11 cycles. TCRdb used MiXCR to reprocess the 5' RACE reads, holding one entry per CDR3 protein. This table has about a million distinct CDR3 sequences, roughly half appearing once. The specimen sequenced was blood. The source is a woman in her sixties or seventies in good health.

A remark on this clonotype: Compared with germline, one end of the junction differs, possibly owing to a read error. J is TRBJ1-2 and V is TRBV7-9; D call uncertain. This CDR3 contains 15 residues. Germline V CDR1 and CDR2: SEHNR, FQNEAQ (reference sequence). The CDR3 loop reads CANSLTTIRNYGYTF. The CDR3 DNA reads as TGTGCCAACAGCTTGACTACGATTCGTAACTATGGCTACACCTTC.

This clonotype was seen only a few times. This chain links TRBV7-2 with TRBJ2-7; D might be TRBD2 (6 bases). The J call is uncertain, as TRBJ2-5 better fits the DNA end. Germline V gene lookup returns CDR1 SGHTA and CDR2 FQGNSA. The CDR3 loop spans 13 amino acids. CDR3 sequence reads: CASSRDFDETQYF. The CDR3 region has the DNA TGTGCCAGCAGCCGGGACTTCGATGAGACCCAGTACTTC.

As concerns this clonotype: Compared with germline, one end of the junction differs, possibly owing to a read error. V and J are TRBV13 and TRBJ2-7, with D tentatively TRBD1 (6 bases). Germline V gives CDR1 PRHDT, CDR2 FYEKMQ (reference sequence). This CDR3 is 19 amino acids long. The CDR3 sequence is CASSSAPTENTGLSHEQYF. In nucleotides, the CDR3 is TGTGCCAGCAGCTCGGCTCCGACAGAAAATACAGGGCTCTCCCACGAGCAGTACTTC. Filled out from reference TRBV13 and TRBJ2-7, the complete variable domain reads AAGVIQSPRHLIKEKRETATLKCYPIPRHDTVYWYQQGPGQDPQFLISFYEKMQSDKGSIPDRFSAQQFSDYHSELNMSSLELGDSALYFCASSSAPTENTGLSHEQYFGPGTRLTVT.

With regard to this clonotype: Sequence at one end of the junction differs from germline and may be a read error. J is TRBJ2-1 and V is TRBV14; no firm D call. Germline V gene lookup returns CDR1 SGHDN and CDR2 FVKESK. CDR3 length equals 16 residues. CDR3 loop: CTSSPTFGQSYNEQFF. The CDR3 DNA is TGTACCAGCAGCCCGACCTTCGGTCAGTCCTACAATGAGCAGTTCTTC.

The chain links TRBV5-1 to TRBJ2-1; D is possibly TRBD1 (5 bases). The V and J ends lost 1 base and 2 bases respectively, with 10 bases between them. The CDR3 spans 15 residues. CDR1 SGHRS and CDR2 YFSETQ come from the germline V gene. DNA of the CDR3: TGCGCCAGCAGCTTGCTAGGGGTAACCTACAATGAGCAGTTCTTC. Translating gives CASSLLGVTYNEQFF.

This clonotype was seen a few times. The CDR3 DNA is TGTGCCATAAAAGTCGGTCCCTACGAGCAGTACTTC. Protein product: CAIKVGPYEQYF. This chain uses TRBV12-3 or TRBV12-4 with TRBJ2-7; D ambiguous. The length of the CDR3 is 12 residues. V lost 10 bases to trimming and J lost 2 bases, with 12 bases between them.

As to this clonotype: One end of the junction is discordant with germline, which a read error may explain. The chain uses TRBV27 and TRBJ2-3, with 13 bases identical to TRBD2. Germline V CDR1 and CDR2: MNHEY, SMNVEV (reference sequence). This CDR3 spans 17 amino acids. The CDR3 protein is CASSTLTSGRAAETQYF. The CDR3 DNA follows: TGTGCCAGCAGCACCCTTACTAGCGGGAGGGCGGCAGAGACGCAGTATTTT.

The gene calls are TRBV28 and TRBJ2-7; D might be TRBD2 (6 bases). CDR1 is MDHEN, CDR2 SYDVKM, per germline. This CDR3 contains 15 residues. V was trimmed by 5 bases and J by 1 base, leaving 15 bases between them. CDR3 residues: CASSAPGTLSYEQYF. The CDR3 DNA sequence: TGTGCCAGCAGTGCTCCCGGGACTTTGTCCTACGAGCAGTACTTC.

This clonotype has only one observation. The V and J genes are TRBV12-3 or TRBV12-4 and TRBJ2-4; possibly TRBD1 for D (6 bases). The V and J ends lost 6 bases and 10 bases respectively, with 25 bases between them. The CDR3 length is 16 residues. The CDR3: CASRQTQGRSQGIQYF. CDR3 nucleotides: TGTGCCAGCAGGCAAACACAGGGTAGGAGCCAAGGGATTCAGTACTTC.